This TCR beta chain appears in the sequencing data of a study of CD8 T cells in Susac syndrome. RNA in amounts of about 0.45 to 1 ug was reverse transcribed with random hexamers. TCRdb itself ran the immunoSEQ multiplex PCR reads through MiXCR, one entry per CDR3 protein. The table includes approximately 110,000 distinct CDR3 sequences, around 94% detected once. The TCR originated in a human donor in good health. The sample comprised CD4+ T cells from PBMCs.

CDR3 in DNA: TGTGCCAGCAGCACGGGACAGCAAAAACTGTTTTTT. Amino acid sequence: CASSTGQQKLFF. The chain is built from TRBV14 and TRBJ1-4, with 7 bases that match TRBD1. The CDR3 extends over 12 amino acids. Per germline, CDR1 SGHDN and CDR2 FVKESK. The junction had 3 bases not matched to a gene; V was cut back by 5 bases and J by 9 bases. Full variable domain (missing parts from reference TRBV14 and TRBJ1-4): EAGVTQFPSHSVIEKGQTVTLRCDPISGHDNLYWYRRVMGKEIKFLLHFVKESKQDESGMPNNRFLAERTGGTYSTLKVQPAELEDSGVYFCASSTGQQKLFFGSGTQLSVL.